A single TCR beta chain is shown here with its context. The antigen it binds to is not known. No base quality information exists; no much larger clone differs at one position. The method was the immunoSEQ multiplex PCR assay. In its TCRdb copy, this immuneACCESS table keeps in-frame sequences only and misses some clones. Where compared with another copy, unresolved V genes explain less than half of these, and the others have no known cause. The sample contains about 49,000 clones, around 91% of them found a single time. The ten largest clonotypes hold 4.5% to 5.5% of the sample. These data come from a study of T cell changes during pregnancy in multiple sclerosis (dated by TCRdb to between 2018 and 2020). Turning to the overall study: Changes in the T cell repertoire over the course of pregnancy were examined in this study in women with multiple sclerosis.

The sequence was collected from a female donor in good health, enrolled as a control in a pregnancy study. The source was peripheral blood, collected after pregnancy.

The bases read TGTGCCAGCAGGTCCTCTTTCGGGACAGGCTCCTACGAGCAGTACTTC. This yields the protein CASRSSFGTGSYEQYF. The chain is encoded by TRBV5-6 joined to TRBJ2-7; 8 bases in the middle match TRBD1. Trimming removed 5 bases from V and 0 bases from J; the gene matches leave 10 bases unexplained. Per the germline V gene, SGHDT is the CDR1 and YYEEEE is the CDR2. Reading from cysteine to phenylalanine, the CDR3 counts 16 amino acids. Just the 48-base CDR3 DNA is kept, in frame starting at base 1.